This T cell receptor beta chain originates from a study of shared clonotypes between healthy human individuals. Regarding the study as a whole: With a handful of donors compared, approximately 5.5% of naive CD4 clonotypes were shared.

Method: immunoSEQ multiplex PCR; TCRdb's copy keeps in-frame clones and lacks some. The repertoire has about 800,000 clones, 96% of them found once; the top ten carry less than 0.3%. As defined, naive CD8 cells were CD45RO-negative and positively selected for CCR7, with terminally differentiated effector memory CD45RA+ cells excluded. Notes on this clone: The antigen remains undetermined.

Per the germline V gene, CDR1 is SGHVS and CDR2 is FQNEAQ. The CDR3 length is 15 residues. V dropped 5 bases and J dropped 4 bases, with 15 bases sitting between them. Sequencing used naive CD8+ T cells sorted from blood. The sequence came from a man aged 25-40 years in good health. The chain recombines TRBV7-8 with TRBJ2-1; no definite D call. The CDR3 here is CASSPDRPAYNEQFF. CDR3 bases: TGTGCCAGCAGCCCGGACCGCCCGGCATACAATGAGCAGTTCTTC.